The next 28 T cell receptor beta chains were all read from a single sample in a study of HIV-infected patients and healthy controls. TCRdb ran MiXCR on the 5' RACE reads and lists one entry per CDR3 protein. Of approximately 67,000 distinct CDR3 sequences in the sample, about 17% were seen once. The sequencing sample was made of CD4+ T cells from blood. All receptors come from a human donor in good health.

The DNA of the CDR3 is TGTGCCAGCAGTCCCTTCGTGGGCCGGGGGCTGTTTTTT. Its protein product is CASSPFVGRGLFF. The rearrangement links TRBV27 to TRBJ2-2, with D possibly matching TRBD2 (5 bases). Germline assignment: CDR1 MNHEY and CDR2 SMNVEV (reference sequence). The germline V and J ends were trimmed by 5 bases and 13 bases, with 17 bases remaining between them. This CDR3 has 13 amino acids.

This clonotype has a handful of counts. The J gene is TRBJ2-1, the V gene TRBV6-2 or TRBV6-3; D is unresolved. The V end lost 6 bases, the J end lost 10 bases, and 10 bases lay between the germline ends. Germline V gene lookup returns CDR1 MNHEY and CDR2 SVGEGT. The CDR3 totals 11 residues. The CDR3 sequence is CASRGTEEQFF. The DNA of the CDR3 is TGTGCCAGCAGAGGCACCGAGGAGCAGTTCTTC.

This clonotype was counted many times. The V call is TRBV6-2 or TRBV6-3, the J call TRBJ2-1; a weak D match, TRBD2 (6 bases). Per the germline V gene, CDR1 is MNHEY and CDR2 is SVGEGT. Trimming shortened V by 4 bases and J by 14 bases, and 21 bases separated the two germline ends. The CDR3 runs 14 residues. CDR3 bases: TGTGCCAGCAGTTTCCGAGGACTAATTCTTTCGGAGTTCTTC. Translated: CASSFRGLILSEFF.

The chain couples TRBV7-9 to TRBJ1-4, with a weak D call TRBD1 (5 bases). This CDR3 contains 15 residues. Trimming left V 5 bases short and J 4 bases short, with 14 bases between. In germline, CDR1 is SEHNR, CDR2 FQNEAQ (reference sequence). The CDR3 DNA is TGTGCCAGCAGCATTCGGGGGTTCGATAATGAAAAACTGTTTTTT. This translates into CASSIRGFDNEKLFF.

In this sample, this clonotype turned up many times. The rearrangement joins TRBV5-1 to TRBJ1-1, with unresolved D. V lost 5 bases, J lost 1 base, and 18 bases lay in between. Germline CDR1 and CDR2: SGHRS and YFSETQ. CDR3 length equals 16 residues. The CDR3 reads CASRNRNWGPNTEAFF. As DNA, the CDR3 is TGCGCCAGCAGGAATCGTAATTGGGGTCCGAACACTGAAGCTTTCTTT.

This clonotype was picked up many times. The chain is built from TRBV6-1 and TRBJ2-3; no reliable D call. The CDR3 runs to 15 residues. CDR1 MNHNS and CDR2 SASEGT come from the germline V gene. V dropped 3 bases and J dropped 2 bases, with 12 bases sitting between them. The CDR3 sequence: CASSDVGRVTDTQYF. As DNA, the CDR3 is TGTGCCAGCAGTGACGTAGGACGGGTCACAGATACGCAGTATTTT.

This chain uses TRBV5-1 with TRBJ1-4; D call uncertain. Germline V gene lookup returns CDR1 SGHRS and CDR2 YFSETQ. Trimming left V 0 bases short and J 8 bases short, with 8 bases between. This CDR3 has 13 amino acids. The DNA for the CDR3 is TGCGCCAGCAGCTTGGGAGGAACAGAAAAACTGTTTTTT. Its translation is CASSLGGTEKLFF.

There are a few counts of this clonotype. The rearrangement links TRBV20-1 to TRBJ2-7; no definite D call. Per germline, CDR1 DFQATT and CDR2 SNEGSKA (reference sequence). V lost 7 bases, J lost 1 base, and 11 bases lay in between. The CDR3 loop spans 12 amino acids. CDR3 DNA: TGCAGTGGATCCCCAGTTTCCTACGAGCAGTACTTC. The encoded protein is CSGSPVSYEQYF.

This clonotype was counted many times. CDR3 nucleotides: TGTGCCAGCAGCCAAGATTTTGTAGGGACCGGAAACACCATATATTTT. It encodes CASSQDFVGTGNTIYF. J is TRBJ1-3 and V is TRBV3-1; tentatively, D is TRBD1 (5 bases). This CDR3 is 16 amino acids long. Germline CDR1 and CDR2: LGHDT and YNNKEL (reference sequence). V lost 0 bases, J lost 4 bases, and 13 bases lay in between.

This sequence joins TRBV11-2 and TRBJ2-2, with D tentatively TRBD1 or TRBD2 (6 bases each). Trimming left V 4 bases short and J 3 bases short, with 15 bases between. Per the germline V gene, CDR1 is SGHAT and CDR2 is FQNNGV. This CDR3 region has 16 residues. This CDR3 reads CASSSIRGPDTGELFF. The CDR3 DNA sequence: TGTGCCAGCAGCTCGATCCGGGGGCCAGACACCGGGGAGCTGTTTTTT.

The chain carries TRBV3-1 and TRBJ2-4, with TRBD2 as a possible D gene (6 bases). V lost 1 base to trimming and J lost 2 bases, with 24 bases between them. Germline V gene lookup returns CDR1 LGHDT and CDR2 YNNKEL (reference sequence). The CDR3 is made up of 20 amino acids. CDR3 sequence reads: CASSQAKEGRWDVTKNIQYF. DNA of the CDR3: TGTGCCAGCAGCCAAGCCAAGGAGGGACGGTGGGACGTGACCAAAAACATTCAGTACTTC.

V and J are TRBV20-1 and TRBJ2-1; D perhaps matches TRBD2 (5 bases). Germline values: CDR1 DFQATT, CDR2 SNEGSKA (reference sequence). The CDR3 sequence is 14 residues long. With 5 bases removed from V and 5 bases from J, the gap between germline ends came to 16 bases. The CDR3 spells CSAEGPSRDNEQFF. The CDR3 coding sequence is TGCAGTGCTGAGGGCCCTAGTAGGGACAATGAGCAGTTCTTC.

V gene TRBV5-1 combines with J gene TRBJ1-2, with a possible D match to TRBD1 (6 bases). Germline V gives CDR1 SGHRS, CDR2 YFSETQ. Trimming left V 3 bases short and J 6 bases short, with 15 bases between. The CDR3 length is 14 residues. CDR3 DNA: TGCGCCAGCAGCTCGGGACAACCAAGAAATGGCTACACCTTC. Amino acid sequence: CASSSGQPRNGYTF.

This clonotype was counted only a few times. This chain joins TRBV6-1 and TRBJ2-1; 10 positions match TRBD2. The CDR3 spans 16 residues. The V gene's germline CDR1 is MNHNS and CDR2 SASEGT. V gave up 2 bases and J gave up 9 bases; unmatched junction bases: 10. The CDR3 nucleotides read TGTGCCAGCAGTGAACGGGCTAGCGGGAGCAAAGGTGAGCAGTTCTTC. Residues: CASSERASGSKGEQFF.

The V and J genes are TRBV14 and TRBJ2-3; TRBD2 might be the D (5 bases). Trimming took off 2 bases at V and 5 bases at J, with 14 bases between the two ends. CDR1 is SGHDN, CDR2 FVKESK, per germline. This CDR3 comprises 15 residues. The CDR3 region is CASSQHPGIRDTQYF. In DNA, the CDR3 is TGTGCCAGCAGCCAACATCCCGGGATCCGAGATACGCAGTATTTT.

This clonotype showed up many times. V is TRBV5-1 and J is TRBJ1-1; D is ambiguous. The germline V gene has CDR1 SGHRS and CDR2 YFSETQ. CDR3 length: 15 residues. V lost 1 base and J 0 bases, leaving 10 bases between the germline ends. The CDR3 here is CASSLSAVMNTEAFF. The CDR3 DNA sequence: TGCGCCAGCAGCTTGTCGGCGGTTATGAACACTGAAGCTTTCTTT.

Here the CDR3 reads CASRGHTSSPLHF. CDR3 nucleotides: TGTGCCAGCAGGGGACATACCAGCTCACCCCTCCACTTT. The V call is TRBV27, the J call TRBJ1-6; D is perhaps TRBD1 (6 bases). The germline gives CDR1 MNHEY, CDR2 SMNVEV (reference sequence). V was clipped by 6 bases and J by 10 bases, with 13 bases between them. This CDR3 is 13 amino acids long.

This clonotype has more than one count but fewer than ten. The chain employs TRBV10-3 and TRBJ1-1; D remains unclear. V was clipped by 6 bases and J by 1 base, with 12 bases between them. Germline V lookup: CDR1 ENHRY, CDR2 SYGVKD. CDR3 size: 14 residues. This CDR3 reads CAIRVTGGNTEAFF. For the CDR3, the DNA is TGTGCCATCAGGGTAACGGGCGGGAACACTGAAGCTTTCTTT.

The table lists this clonotype with many counts. The gene calls are TRBV7-6 and TRBJ2-3; TRBD1 matches at 7 bases. The CDR3 length is 15 residues. Germline V gene lookup returns CDR1 SGHVS and CDR2 FNYEAQ. The trim removed 5 bases at V and 0 bases at J, leaving 5 bases unmatched. CDR3 DNA: TGTGCCAGCAGCCGAGGGACAGTTAGCACAGATACGCAGTATTTT. Protein product: CASSRGTVSTDTQYF.

This clonotype was seen once. This chain connects TRBV14 to TRBJ2-2; D not certain. The CDR3 contains 15 residues. V dropped 2 bases and J dropped 5 bases, with 12 bases sitting between them. Germline CDR1 SGHDN, CDR2 FVKESK. This CDR3 is CASSQYGRRTGELFF. The DNA for the CDR3 is TGTGCCAGCAGCCAATACGGGCGGCGGACCGGGGAGCTGTTTTTT.

This clonotype was detected only a few times. This CDR3 reads CASSLGGTGDYEQYF. The CDR3 bases are TGTGCCAGCAGCCTAGGTGGGACAGGAGACTACGAGCAGTACTTC. The chain has TRBV7-2 and TRBJ2-7; the match to TRBD1 covers 8 bases. Trimming at V came to 5 bases and at J to 3 bases, leaving 9 bases not matched to a gene. The CDR3 has 15 residues. Germline V gene data show CDR1 as SGHTA and CDR2 as FQGNSA.

In its sample, this clonotype was seen a few times. The chain combines TRBV7-2 with TRBJ2-3; possible D gene TRBD2, 6 bases. The V end lost 5 bases, the J end lost 3 bases, and 15 bases lay between the germline ends. CDR1 SGHTA and CDR2 FQGNSA come from the germline V gene. The CDR3 covers 15 residues. DNA of the CDR3: TGTGCCAGCAGCCCTAATAGCGGATCTACAGATACGCAGTATTTT. It yields the protein CASSPNSGSTDTQYF. Filled out from reference TRBV7-2 and TRBJ2-3, the complete variable domain reads GAGVSQSPSNKVTEKGKDVELRCDPISGHTALYWYRQSLGQGLEFLIYFQGNSAPDKSGLPSDRFSAERTGGSVSTLTIQRTQQEDSAVYLCASSPNSGSTDTQYFGPGTRLTVL.

The chain employs TRBV29-1 and TRBJ1-1, with D hard to call. CDR1 and CDR2 from the germline V gene are SQVTM and ANQGSEA. The CDR3 spans 12 residues. V shed 4 bases and J shed 2 bases, with 8 bases lying between them. The CDR3 loop is CSVAEINTEAFF. CDR3 sequence (DNA): TGCAGCGTTGCGGAAATTAACACTGAAGCTTTCTTT.

This clonotype was observed at least ten times. The chain is built from TRBV7-2 and TRBJ2-5, with a possible D match to TRBD2 (6 bases). From germline, CDR1 is SGHTA and CDR2 FQGNSA. The CDR3 has 14 residues. V dropped 5 bases and J dropped 5 bases, with 15 bases sitting between them. The CDR3, as DNA: TGTGCCAGCAGCCCGGGACTTTGGCTCGAGACCCAGTACTTC. This sequence encodes CASSPGLWLETQYF. The whole variable domain, remainder taken from reference TRBV7-2 and TRBJ2-5, is GAGVSQSPSNKVTEKGKDVELRCDPISGHTALYWYRQSLGQGLEFLIYFQGNSAPDKSGLPSDRFSAERTGGSVSTLTIQRTQQEDSAVYLCASSPGLWLETQYFGPGTRLLVL.

The CDR3 DNA follows: TGTGCCAGCAGCTTAATTCAGGGGGGCCAAGAGACCCAGTACTTC. Translated: CASSLIQGGQETQYF. V and J are TRBV7-9 and TRBJ2-5, with D possibly being TRBD1 (7 bases). This CDR3 is built from 15 residues. Per the germline V gene, CDR1 is SEHNR and CDR2 is FQNEAQ (reference sequence). The V gene lost 2 bases and the J gene lost 1 base, with 11 bases spanning the gap.

This clonotype came up a few times. V gene TRBV6-2 or TRBV6-3 combines with J gene TRBJ1-5; the D is unclear. CDR1 is MNHEY, CDR2 SVGEGT, per germline. CDR3 length: 18 amino acids. V shed 5 bases and J shed 3 bases, with 23 bases lying between them. CDR3 sequence reads: CASSTRLSPAADNQPQHF. The DNA for the CDR3 is TGTGCCAGCAGTACCCGTTTATCCCCGGCAGCCGACAATCAGCCCCAGCATTTT.

The rearrangement links TRBV9 to TRBJ2-2, with D perhaps TRBD1 (5 bases). Germline CDR1 reads SGDLS; CDR2 reads YYNGEE. The V end was cut by 0 bases, the J end by 4 bases, with 13 bases between. The length of the CDR3 is 16 residues. The CDR3 bases are TGTGCCAGCAGCGTAGATGCCAGGGCGTCCACCGGGGAGCTGTTTTTT. Translation: CASSVDARASTGELFF.

The V and J genes are TRBV28 and TRBJ2-3, with D tentatively TRBD2 (5 bases). V dropped 6 bases and J dropped 5 bases, with 18 bases sitting between them. From germline, CDR1 is MDHEN and CDR2 SYDVKM. This CDR3 region has 15 residues. The CDR3, as DNA: TGTGCCAGCAGCTTTCTCGGGATCCAGAAAGATACGCAGTATTTT. This sequence encodes CASSFLGIQKDTQYF. Combining the CDR3 with reference TRBV28 and TRBJ2-3 gives the whole variable domain DVKVTQSSRYLVKRTGEKVFLECVQDMDHENMFWYRQDPGLGLRLIYFSYDVKMKEKGDIPEGYSVSREKKERFSLILESASTNQTSMYLCASSFLGIQKDTQYFGPGTRLTVL.